This T cell receptor beta chain stems from a study of T-cell reconstitution after alpha-beta-depleted transplantation in children (TCRdb year 2016). Describing the broader study: Using TCR repertoire profiling, the study followed T-cell immune reconstitution in a quantitative way in children after TCRalphabeta/CD19-depleted allogeneic hematopoietic cell transplantation.

Counted from cysteine to phenylalanine, this CDR3 has 15 amino acids. Just CDR3 DNA is preserved here, 45 bases in frame from base 1. Reading the germline V gene (reference sequence) gives CDR1 GTSNPN and CDR2 SVGIG. Trimmed from V: 3 bases; trimmed from J: 4 bases; junction bases lacking a gene match: 8. This clonotype came up a few times. The antigen it binds to is not known. Per-nucleotide qualities are absent, and no much larger clonotype sits a single base away. The library was generated by PCR. Sequencing was carried out with an Illumina HiSeq 2500. TCR libraries were prepared with molecular barcoding, using unique molecular identifiers to normalize TCRbeta repertoire quantification. TCRdb took the public reads, trimmed them with fastp at Q25, ran MiXCR for clone calling and kept in-frame beta chains. Duplicate CDR3 protein sequences are folded into a single record with the most common DNA and genes. Counted in this sample were some 200,000 distinct CDR3 sequences; around 9.6% of them appeared once. The top ten clonotypes cover roughly 6.2% of the sample.

This sample comprised PBMCs from the stem cell graft donor, obtained from the stem cell graft. The origin of this receptor is a human donor who donated a stem cell graft to a child with acute lymphoblastic leukemia. The chain uses TRBV30 and TRBJ2-1, with 8 bases matching TRBD2. The sequenced DNA: TGTGCCTGGAGATCACGGGGGGGCCGTTACAATGAGCAGTTCTTC. This sequence encodes CAWRSRGGRYNEQFF.